A single sample is the source of the 20 T cell receptor beta chains below, sequenced in a study of OX40 agonist ivuxolimab in advanced cancers. TCRdb keeps only in-frame clones here, not all; method: immunoSEQ multiplex PCR. The data contain about 38,000 clones, roughly 90% of them seen just once; the ten biggest clones take up less than 9.5%. Material: CD4+ or CD8+ T cells sorted from blood, obtained in a trial of the OX40 agonist ivuxolimab. These receptors were taken from an adult with an advanced solid tumor such as melanoma, head and neck, liver or kidney cancer.

The chain carries TRBV7-6 and TRBJ2-5, with 7 bases aligning to TRBD2. Germline V gives CDR1 SGHVS, CDR2 FNYEAQ. This CDR3 region has 14 residues. V gave up 0 bases and J gave up 5 bases; unmatched junction bases: 3. The CDR3 is CASSLASGWETQYF. DNA for the CDR3: TGTGCCAGCAGCTTAGCTAGCGGGTGGGAGACCCAGTACTTC.

V gene TRBV30 combines with J gene TRBJ1-1, with D unclear. The CDR3 sequence is 11 residues long. V was shortened by 4 bases and J by 0 bases, with 3 bases between the two germline ends. Germline loops: CDR1 GTSNPN, CDR2 SVGIG (reference sequence). The CDR3 bases are TGTGCCTGGAAGCTGAACACTGAAGCTTTCTTT. This sequence encodes CAWKLNTEAFF.

This CDR3 reads CASSQERTGSSYNEQFF. The CDR3 DNA reads TGTGCCAGCAGCCAAGAGCGGACCGGGAGCTCCTACAATGAGCAGTTCTTC. This rearrangement joins TRBV4-2 to TRBJ2-1; maybe TRBD2 (6 bases). Deletions cut 0 bases from V and 0 bases from J, with 12 bases between. Germline V gene data show CDR1 as LGHNA and CDR2 as YNFKEQ. The CDR3 length is 17 residues.

The sample holds a few counts of this clone. V is TRBV10-3 and J is TRBJ1-2; D ambiguous. The CDR3 spans 11 residues. Between the trimmed V and J ends, which lost 4 bases and 10 bases, there was a span of 10 bases. Germline V gene data show CDR1 as ENHRY and CDR2 as SYGVKD. The chain's CDR3 is CAISGGSNYTF. In DNA form, the CDR3 reads TGTGCCATCAGTGGGGGTAGTAACTACACCTTC.

The chain employs TRBV28 and TRBJ2-1, with TRBD2 matching over 12 bases. This CDR3 contains 15 residues. CDR1 and CDR2 from the germline V gene are MDHEN and SYDVKM. V lost 5 bases to trimming and J lost 2 bases; unmatched junction nucleotides: 1. CDR3 region: CASSGLAGTYNEQFF. CDR3 nucleotide sequence: TGTGCCAGCAGTGGACTAGCGGGAACCTACAATGAGCAGTTCTTC.

This clone was observed a single time. The chain joins TRBV7-8 to TRBJ2-3, with D maybe TRBD1 (5 bases). Germline assignment: CDR1 SGHVS and CDR2 FQNEAQ. This CDR3 region has 17 residues. Trimming cost V 1 base and J 0 bases, with 14 bases left between them. The CDR3 protein is CASSLEGIGSSTDTQYF. The CDR3, as DNA: TGTGCCAGCAGCTTAGAGGGGATAGGCTCTAGCACAGATACGCAGTATTTT.

This chain uses TRBV29-1 with TRBJ2-1, with 7 bases that match TRBD2. The V gene end was trimmed by 4 bases and the J gene end by 6 bases; junction bases not matched to a gene: 12. There are 15 residues in the CDR3. Per germline, CDR1 SQVTM and CDR2 ANQGSEA. CDR3 bases: TGCAGCGTTGCGGGGGGACTGCCCTCATTCAATGAGCAGTTCTTC. It encodes CSVAGGLPSFNEQFF.

This rearrangement joins TRBV6-1 to TRBJ2-7; 8 nucleotides match TRBD2. This CDR3 contains 12 residues. Germline V CDR1 and CDR2: MNHNS, SASEGT. The trim removed 8 bases at V and 4 bases at J, leaving 4 bases unmatched. CDR3 sequence reads: CASREGGYEQYV. Written as DNA, the CDR3 is TGTGCCAGCCGGGAGGGGGGTTACGAGCAGTACGTC.

V usage is TRBV29-1 and J usage is TRBJ2-1; no clear D. V lost 5 bases and J lost 3, with 11 bases in between. This CDR3 region has 13 residues. Germline CDR1 is SQVTM and CDR2 is ANQGSEA. This CDR3 reads CSVSETSYNEQFF. CDR3 sequence (DNA): TGCAGCGTTAGTGAGACAAGCTACAATGAGCAGTTCTTC.

V and J are TRBV28 and TRBJ2-3, with 10 bases matching TRBD2. Germline V gives CDR1 MDHEN, CDR2 SYDVKM. The CDR3 runs 15 residues. V gave up 2 bases and J gave up 7 bases; unmatched junction bases: 6. In nucleotides, the CDR3 is TGTGCCAGCAGTTTAAACCTAGCGGGAGCCTATACGCAGTATTTT. Protein sequence: CASSLNLAGAYTQYF.

This clone was recorded a few times. V gene TRBV4-1 combines with J gene TRBJ1-1; D is uncertain. Per the germline V gene, CDR1 is MGHRA and CDR2 is YSYEKL. The V end lost 5 bases, the J end lost 8 bases, and 12 bases lay between the germline ends. This CDR3 spans 12 amino acids. This chain's CDR3 is CASSSVVSEAFF. The CDR3 DNA is TGCGCCAGCAGCTCGGTCGTCTCCGAAGCTTTCTTT.

V usage is TRBV7-8 and J usage is TRBJ2-7, with D unresolved. The length of the CDR3 is 12 residues. Germline lookup yields CDR1 SGHVS and CDR2 FQNEAQ. V lost 4 bases, J lost 1 base, and 5 bases lay in between. Here the CDR3 DNA reads TGTGCCAGCAGCTCGAAATCCTACGAGCAGTACTTC. Its protein product is CASSSKSYEQYF.

The chain has TRBV6-6 and TRBJ1-1; tentatively, D is TRBD1 (6 bases). This CDR3 has 15 amino acids. V was shortened by 0 bases and J by 4 bases, with 12 bases between the two germline ends. Germline V gene lookup returns CDR1 MNHNY and CDR2 SVGAGI (reference sequence). The CDR3 reads CASSYSGGRGTEAFF. DNA for the CDR3: TGTGCCAGCAGTTACTCAGGGGGTAGGGGCACTGAAGCTTTCTTT.

This rearrangement joins TRBV4-1 to TRBJ2-3, with 13 bases aligning to TRBD2. Germline values: CDR1 MGHRA, CDR2 YSYEKL. J was trimmed by 3 bases and V by 0 bases; bases with no gene match: 6. CDR3 size: 18 residues. The CDR3 loop reads CASSQEYGLAGVTDTQYF. The DNA of the CDR3 is TGCGCCAGCAGCCAAGAGTATGGACTAGCGGGAGTTACAGATACGCAGTATTTT.

This clone was recorded once. This chain uses TRBV11-1 with TRBJ2-3, with 13 bases matching TRBD2. Trimming took 3 bases from V and 2 from J; bases not matched to a gene: 5. Germline lookup yields CDR1 SGHAT and CDR2 FQDESV (reference sequence). The CDR3 loop spans 17 amino acids. The CDR3 nucleotides are TGTGCCAGCAGCTTTAACGGACTAGCGGGAGACACAGATACGCAGTATTTT. Translated, it gives CASSFNGLAGDTDTQYF.

The J gene is TRBJ2-7, the V gene TRBV27; 10 bases match TRBD2. The CDR3 extends over 15 amino acids. Germline assignment: CDR1 MNHEY and CDR2 SMNVEV (reference sequence). J gave up 3 bases and V 6 bases, and 8 bases lay outside the gene matches. The CDR3 spells CASSPLAGARYEQYF. DNA of the CDR3: TGTGCCAGCAGCCCCCTAGCGGGAGCTCGCTACGAGCAGTACTTC.

CDR3 sequence (DNA): TGTGCTAGTGGTTTGGCAAAGGATCCCAATCCGGAGTTGCCGGGACCTGATAACACTGAAGCTTTCTTT. This translates into CASGLAKDPNPELPGPDNTEAFF. The J gene is TRBJ1-1, the V gene TRBV12-5; TRBD1 is a possible D gene (5 bases). The V end lost 1 base, the J end lost 2 bases, and 35 bases lay between the germline ends. The CDR3 loop spans 23 amino acids. Looked up from germline, CDR1 is LGHNT and CDR2 is FRNRAP.

The chain has TRBV7-9 and TRBJ1-5; no firm D call. The V gene's germline CDR1 is SEHNR and CDR2 FQNEAQ (reference sequence). This CDR3 has 14 residues. The ends were cut back, 1 base at V and 4 bases at J, with 8 bases in the middle. DNA for the CDR3: TGTGCCAGCAGCTTAGGCTCCGGGAATCAGCCCCAGCATTTT. Amino acid sequence: CASSLGSGNQPQHF.

This clone was recorded a few times. This chain joins TRBV4-3 and TRBJ2-2; 10 bases are a match to TRBD2. Germline lookup yields CDR1 LGHNA and CDR2 YSLEER. The ends lost 0 bases at V and 0 bases at J; junction bases unmatched: 7. The CDR3 is made up of 19 amino acids. CDR3 bases: TGCGCCAGCAGCCAAGATCACGTTAGCGGGAGGTCGAACACCGGGGAGCTGTTTTTT. This gives the protein CASSQDHVSGRSNTGELFF.

The chain has TRBV4-1 and TRBJ2-7, with 8 bases identical to TRBD2. Germline V gene lookup returns CDR1 MGHRA and CDR2 YSYEKL. The CDR3 extends over 16 amino acids. V was clipped by 1 base and J by 7 bases; unmatched bases: 12. CDR3 nucleotide sequence: TGCGCCAGCAGCCAAGCCCCGGGGGGGGGTCGTGGAGAGCAGTACTTC. Translating gives CASSQAPGGGRGEQYF.